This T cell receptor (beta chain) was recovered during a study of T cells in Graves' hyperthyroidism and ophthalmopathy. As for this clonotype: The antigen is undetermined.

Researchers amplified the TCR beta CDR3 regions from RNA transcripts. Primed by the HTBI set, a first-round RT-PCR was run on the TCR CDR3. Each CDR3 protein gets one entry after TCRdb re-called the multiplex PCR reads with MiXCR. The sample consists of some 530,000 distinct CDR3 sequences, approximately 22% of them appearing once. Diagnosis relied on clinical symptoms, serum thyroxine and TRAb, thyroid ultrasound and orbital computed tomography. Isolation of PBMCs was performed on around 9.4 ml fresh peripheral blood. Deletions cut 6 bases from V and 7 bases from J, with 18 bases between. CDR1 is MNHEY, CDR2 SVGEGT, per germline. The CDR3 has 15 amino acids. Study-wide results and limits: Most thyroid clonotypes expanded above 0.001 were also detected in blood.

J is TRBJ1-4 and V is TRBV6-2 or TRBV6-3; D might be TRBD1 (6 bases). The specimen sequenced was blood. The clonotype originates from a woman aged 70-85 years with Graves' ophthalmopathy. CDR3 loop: CASSSPGHFLEKLFF. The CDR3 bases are TGTGCCAGCAGCTCACCGGGACACTTCCTTGAAAAACTGTTTTTT.